Here is one T cell receptor beta chain with its context. Its matching antigen is unknown. The data are from a study of cytomegalovirus exposure and HLA in healthy donors. CDR3 length equals 14 residues. Germline V lookup: CDR1 MGHRA, CDR2 YSYEKL. V gave up 0 bases and J gave up 6 bases, with 12 bases separating them. It was with 60 Vbeta and 13 Jbeta primers that the PCR ran. This table comes from immunoSEQ multiplex PCR, and its TCRdb copy is limited to in-frame clones, with some not included. The sample lists 120,000 to 150,000 clones; around 82% were seen once. Study-level findings and limits: Later on, a genetic analysis was performed. It linked a missense variant in DCLRE1C with V- and J-gene trimming of TCR beta.

The material sequenced was PBMCs. This chain links TRBV4-1 with TRBJ2-7; D perhaps matches TRBD1 (6 bases). The receptor was isolated from a man aged 18 to 30 in good health and CMV-seropositive. Here the CDR3 reads CASSQDLLGGEQYF. For the CDR3, the DNA is TGCGCCAGCAGCCAAGATTTGTTAGGGGGCGAGCAGTACTTC.